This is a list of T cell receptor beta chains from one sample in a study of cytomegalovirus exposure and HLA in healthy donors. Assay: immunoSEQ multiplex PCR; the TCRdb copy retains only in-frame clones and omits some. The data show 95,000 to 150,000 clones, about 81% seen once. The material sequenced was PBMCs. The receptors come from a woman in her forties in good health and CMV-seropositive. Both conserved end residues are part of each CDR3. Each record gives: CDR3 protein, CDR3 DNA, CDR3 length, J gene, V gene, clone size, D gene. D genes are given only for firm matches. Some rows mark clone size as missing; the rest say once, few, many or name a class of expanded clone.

cdr3_aa: CASSSTGIRSVYNEQFF
cdr3_nt: TGTGCCAGCAGTTCCACAGGGATCAGATCAGTCTACAATGAGCAGTTCTTC
cdr3_length: 17
j_call: TRBJ2-1
v_call: TRBV27
clone_size: .
d_call: .

cdr3_aa: CASSNAEPVNTDTQYF
cdr3_nt: TGTGCCAGCAGCAATGCGGAGCCCGTTAACACAGATACGCAGTATTTT
cdr3_length: 16
j_call: TRBJ2-3
v_call: TRBV9
clone_size: .
d_call: .

cdr3_aa: CACQLGTGPCTF
cdr3_nt: TGTGCCTGCCAACTGGGGACAGGGCCCTGCACCTTC
cdr3_length: 12
j_call: TRBJ1-2
v_call: TRBV30
clone_size: once
d_call: TRBD1

cdr3_aa: CASSPGGVYEQYF
cdr3_nt: TGTGCCAGCAGCCCCGGCGGGGTTTACGAGCAGTACTTC
cdr3_length: 13
j_call: TRBJ2-7
v_call: TRBV11-3
clone_size: .
d_call: .

cdr3_aa: CASTSLQGDNQPQHF
cdr3_nt: TGTGCCAGTACCTCACTACAGGGGGATAATCAGCCCCAGCATTTT
cdr3_length: 15
j_call: TRBJ1-5
v_call: TRBV19
clone_size: .
d_call: TRBD1

cdr3_aa: CASSLTGAYGYTF
cdr3_nt: TGTGCCAGCAGTTTGACAGGGGCCTATGGCTACACCTTC
cdr3_length: 13
j_call: TRBJ1-2
v_call: TRBV27
clone_size: .
d_call: TRBD1

cdr3_aa: CASSLSGGIRVSYEQYF
cdr3_nt: TGTGCCAGCAGTCTCTCTGGAGGGATTAGGGTCTCCTACGAGCAGTACTTC
cdr3_length: 17
j_call: TRBJ2-7
v_call: TRBV25-1
clone_size: .
d_call: .

cdr3_aa: CAGRGEAANEKLFF
cdr3_nt: TGTGCCGGCAGGGGGGAGGCGGCTAATGAAAAACTGTTTTTT
cdr3_length: 14
j_call: TRBJ1-4
v_call: TRBV7-9
clone_size: few
d_call: TRBD1

cdr3_aa: CAWTWGGRGYEQYF
cdr3_nt: TGTGCCTGGACCTGGGGCGGGAGAGGCTACGAGCAGTACTTC
cdr3_length: 14
j_call: TRBJ2-7
v_call: TRBV30
clone_size: once
d_call: TRBD2

cdr3_aa: CASSQVGQNTEAFF
cdr3_nt: TGCGCCAGCAGCCAAGTCGGTCAGAACACTGAAGCTTTCTTT
cdr3_length: 14
j_call: TRBJ1-1
v_call: TRBV4-1
clone_size: .
d_call: .

cdr3_aa: CASSFLRGGGEQYF
cdr3_nt: TGTGCCAGCAGCTTTCTCCGGGGTGGAGGGGAGCAGTACTTC
cdr3_length: 14
j_call: TRBJ2-7
v_call: TRBV5-6
clone_size: .
d_call: .

cdr3_aa: CASSSPTWTNEKLFF
cdr3_nt: TGTGCCAGCAGCTCGCCAACATGGACTAATGAAAAACTGTTTTTT
cdr3_length: 15
j_call: TRBJ1-4
v_call: TRBV7-9
clone_size: .
d_call: .

cdr3_aa: CSVPGPREDTQYF
cdr3_nt: TGCAGCGTCCCGGGCCCCCGGGAGGATACGCAGTATTTT
cdr3_length: 13
j_call: TRBJ2-3
v_call: TRBV29-1
clone_size: .
d_call: .

cdr3_aa: CASSLATGTDTQYF
cdr3_nt: TGCGCCAGCAGCTTGGCGACAGGCACAGATACGCAGTATTTT
cdr3_length: 14
j_call: TRBJ2-3
v_call: TRBV5-1
clone_size: .
d_call: .

cdr3_aa: CASSFDGGGTDTQYF
cdr3_nt: TGTGCCAGCAGTTTCGACGGCGGTGGCACAGATACGCAGTATTTT
cdr3_length: 15
j_call: TRBJ2-3
v_call: TRBV28
clone_size: .
d_call: .

cdr3_aa: CASSLDPGRPEAFF
cdr3_nt: TGCGCCAGCAGCTTGGATCCAGGGAGGCCTGAAGCTTTCTTT
cdr3_length: 14
j_call: TRBJ1-1
v_call: TRBV5-1
clone_size: medium-sized
d_call: .

cdr3_aa: CASSPQAGRNTEAFF
cdr3_nt: TGTGCCAGCTCACCACAGGCAGGGCGGAACACTGAAGCTTTCTTT
cdr3_length: 15
j_call: TRBJ1-1
v_call: TRBV18
clone_size: .
d_call: .

cdr3_aa: CSGGQGNTEAFF
cdr3_nt: TGCAGCGGGGGACAGGGAAACACTGAAGCTTTCTTT
cdr3_length: 12
j_call: TRBJ1-1
v_call: TRBV29-1
clone_size: .
d_call: TRBD1

cdr3_aa: CASSPRDSINQPQHF
cdr3_nt: TGTGCCAGCTCACCGAGGGACAGCATAAATCAGCCCCAGCATTTT
cdr3_length: 15
j_call: TRBJ1-5
v_call: TRBV18
clone_size: .
d_call: TRBD1

cdr3_aa: CATGGGESEQYF
cdr3_nt: TGTGCCACCGGAGGTGGGGAATCCGAGCAGTACTTC
cdr3_length: 12
j_call: TRBJ2-7
v_call: TRBV6-6
clone_size: .
d_call: .

cdr3_aa: CASSLVTGVTEKLFF
cdr3_nt: TGTGCCAGCAGTTTAGTAACAGGGGTCACTGAAAAACTGTTTTTT
cdr3_length: 15
j_call: TRBJ1-4
v_call: TRBV7-8
clone_size: .
d_call: TRBD1

cdr3_aa: CASSVRDMSLNTEAFF
cdr3_nt: TGTGCCAGCAGCGTCCGGGACATGTCATTGAACACTGAAGCTTTCTTT
cdr3_length: 16
j_call: TRBJ1-1
v_call: TRBV7-8
clone_size: .
d_call: .

cdr3_aa: CASSQSEGGGSYEQYF
cdr3_nt: TGCGCCAGCAGTCAATCGGAGGGCGGGGGCTCCTACGAGCAGTACTTC
cdr3_length: 16
j_call: TRBJ2-7
v_call: TRBV23-1
clone_size: .
d_call: TRBD2

cdr3_aa: CASSLTSDRPNTEAFF
cdr3_nt: TGTGCCAGCAGCTTAACGAGCGACAGGCCGAACACTGAAGCTTTCTTT
cdr3_length: 16
j_call: TRBJ1-1
v_call: TRBV7-3
clone_size: .
d_call: .

cdr3_aa: CASSETGSYEQYF
cdr3_nt: TGTGCCAGCAGTGAGACAGGGAGCTACGAGCAGTACTTC
cdr3_length: 13
j_call: TRBJ2-7
v_call: TRBV28
clone_size: .
d_call: TRBD1

cdr3_aa: CASSDGHVIVYNEQFF
cdr3_nt: TGTGCCAGCAGTGACGGACACGTCATAGTCTACAATGAGCAGTTCTTC
cdr3_length: 16
j_call: TRBJ2-1
v_call: TRBV2
clone_size: .
d_call: .

cdr3_aa: CASSLLGRPGEQYF
cdr3_nt: TGTGCCAGCAGCTTACTAGGACGGCCGGGGGAGCAGTACTTC
cdr3_length: 14
j_call: TRBJ2-7
v_call: TRBV7-3
clone_size: .
d_call: .

cdr3_aa: CASSPGFGGPGGGYTF
cdr3_nt: TGTGCCAGCTCACCTGGGTTCGGGGGACCTGGAGGAGGCTACACCTTC
cdr3_length: 16
j_call: TRBJ1-2
v_call: TRBV18
clone_size: .
d_call: .

cdr3_aa: CASRDGQGRNQPQHF
cdr3_nt: TGTGCCAGCAGGGACGGACAGGGTCGAAATCAGCCCCAGCATTTT
cdr3_length: 15
j_call: TRBJ1-5
v_call: TRBV5-8
clone_size: .
d_call: TRBD1

cdr3_aa: CASSLGSVSGSTDTQYF
cdr3_nt: TGCGCCAGCAGCTTGGGATCAGTATCTGGCAGCACAGATACGCAGTATTTT
cdr3_length: 17
j_call: TRBJ2-3
v_call: TRBV5-1
clone_size: .
d_call: .

cdr3_aa: CASSQMRAAVESTIYF
cdr3_nt: TGCGCCAGCAGCCAGATGAGGGCGGCAGTGGAAAGCACCATATATTTT
cdr3_length: 16
j_call: TRBJ1-3
v_call: TRBV4-3
clone_size: .
d_call: .

cdr3_aa: CAISEGSLGDFGYTF
cdr3_nt: TGTGCCATCAGTGAGGGTAGTTTGGGAGATTTTGGCTACACCTTC
cdr3_length: 15
j_call: TRBJ1-2
v_call: TRBV10-3
clone_size: .
d_call: .

cdr3_aa: CASSGPGTGFNGYTF
cdr3_nt: TGTGCCAGTAGTGGGCCCGGGACAGGGTTCAATGGCTACACCTTC
cdr3_length: 15
j_call: TRBJ1-2
v_call: TRBV19
clone_size: .
d_call: TRBD1

cdr3_aa: CASFRGQASPDTQYF
cdr3_nt: TGTGCCAGCTTCAGGGGGCAGGCGTCCCCAGATACGCAGTATTTT
cdr3_length: 15
j_call: TRBJ2-3
v_call: TRBV2
clone_size: once
d_call: TRBD1

cdr3_aa: CASSPRAAGSRSTDTQYF
cdr3_nt: TGTGCCAGCAGCCCCAGGGCTGCCGGGAGCAGGTCGACAGATACGCAGTATTTT
cdr3_length: 18
j_call: TRBJ2-3
v_call: TRBV11-2
clone_size: .
d_call: .

cdr3_aa: CASSQTSGRGQETQYF
cdr3_nt: TGCGCCAGCAGCCAGACTAGCGGGAGGGGCCAAGAGACCCAGTACTTC
cdr3_length: 16
j_call: TRBJ2-5
v_call: TRBV4-1
clone_size: .
d_call: TRBD2

cdr3_aa: CASSYSGTSGENEQFF
cdr3_nt: TGTGCCAGCAGTTACTCGGGGACTAGCGGTGAAAATGAGCAGTTCTTC
cdr3_length: 16
j_call: TRBJ2-1
v_call: TRBV6-5
clone_size: .
d_call: TRBD2

cdr3_aa: CASSLYGRGEDTQYF
cdr3_nt: TGTGCCAGCAGTTTGTACGGGAGGGGGGAGGATACGCAGTATTTT
cdr3_length: 15
j_call: TRBJ2-3
v_call: TRBV27
clone_size: .
d_call: TRBD2

cdr3_aa: CAWSGTGPTRRHQANYGYTF
cdr3_nt: TGTGCCTGGAGCGGGACAGGGCCGACTCGGAGACACCAAGCTAACTATGGCTACACCTTC
cdr3_length: 20
j_call: TRBJ1-2
v_call: TRBV30
clone_size: once
d_call: TRBD1

cdr3_aa: CASSYLDRGPNTEAFF
cdr3_nt: TGTGCCAGCAGTTACCTGGACAGGGGGCCGAACACTGAAGCTTTCTTT
cdr3_length: 16
j_call: TRBJ1-1
v_call: TRBV6-5
clone_size: .
d_call: TRBD1

cdr3_aa: CASSGTAYNEQFF
cdr3_nt: TGCGCCAGCAGTGGGACAGCGTACAATGAGCAGTTCTTC
cdr3_length: 13
j_call: TRBJ2-1
v_call: TRBV5-1
clone_size: .
d_call: TRBD1

cdr3_aa: CAIRTGPSYEQYF
cdr3_nt: TGTGCCATCAGGACAGGTCCCTCCTACGAGCAGTACTTC
cdr3_length: 13
j_call: TRBJ2-7
v_call: TRBV10-3
clone_size: .
d_call: .

cdr3_aa: CASRGLTEAFF
cdr3_nt: TGTGCCTCGAGGGGGCTCACTGAAGCTTTCTTT
cdr3_length: 11
j_call: TRBJ1-1
v_call: TRBV28
clone_size: .
d_call: TRBD1